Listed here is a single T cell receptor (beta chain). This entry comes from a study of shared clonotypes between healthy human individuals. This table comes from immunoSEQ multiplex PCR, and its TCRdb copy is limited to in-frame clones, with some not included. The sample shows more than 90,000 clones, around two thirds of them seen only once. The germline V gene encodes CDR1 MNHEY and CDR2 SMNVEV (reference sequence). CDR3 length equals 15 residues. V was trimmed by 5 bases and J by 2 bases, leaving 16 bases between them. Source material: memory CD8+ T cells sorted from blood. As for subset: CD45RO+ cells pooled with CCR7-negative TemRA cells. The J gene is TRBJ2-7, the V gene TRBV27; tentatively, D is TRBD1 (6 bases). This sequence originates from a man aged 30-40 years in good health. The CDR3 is CASSPSTGFTYEQYF. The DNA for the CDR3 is TGTGCCAGCAGTCCAAGCACAGGGTTCACCTACGAGCAGTACTTC.